The sample holds many counts of the clone carrying this T cell receptor beta chain. This sample was taken from a study of identical twins. Germline V gene data show CDR1 as GTSNPN and CDR2 as SVGIG (reference sequence). The CDR3 loop spans 15 amino acids. The ends lost 3 bases at V and 5 bases at J; junction bases unmatched: 11. TCRdb used MiXCR to reprocess the 5' RACE reads, holding one entry per CDR3 protein. Of around 570,000 distinct CDR3 sequences listed, 9.6% were seen once; the top ten hold roughly 3.2%. The same data also went into a second study, on yellow fever vaccine responses in identical twins.

The source material was PBMCs. This chain joins TRBV30 and TRBJ2-7; 9 bases match TRBD1. This sequence was found in a woman under 30 in good health. The CDR3 reads CAWRGPGQGFHEQYF. The CDR3 DNA follows: TGTGCCTGGAGGGGACCGGGACAGGGATTCCACGAGCAGTACTTC.